Shown below are 3 T cell receptor beta chains from a single sample sequenced in a study of T cells after yellow fever vaccination. TCRdb re-analysed the 5' RACE reads in MiXCR, keeping a single row per CDR3 protein. The sample carries about 340,000 distinct CDR3 sequences, roughly an eighth recorded once. Sequencing was performed on CD4+ T cells sorted from PBMCs, taken 15 days after the yellow fever booster vaccination. All receptors derive from a man aged 18 to 35 who received the YFV17D yellow fever vaccine.

Only a few counts were recorded for this clonotype. The chain combines TRBV9 with TRBJ2-3, with a tentative D call TRBD1 (5 bases). V was cut by 3 bases and J by 8 bases, with 22 bases left in between. The germline V gene has CDR1 SGDLS and CDR2 YYNGEE. The CDR3 totals 16 residues. CDR3 DNA: TGTGCCAGCAGCGCATCCCAATTGGCGTTCAGGGCTACGCAGTATTTT. Translating it yields CASSASQLAFRATQYF. The full variable domain, rest sourced from reference TRBV9 and TRBJ2-3, is DSGVTQTPKHLITATGQRVTLRCSPRSGDLSVYWYQQSLDQGLQFLIQYYNGEERAKGNILERFSAQQFPDLHSELNLSSLELGDSALYFCASSASQLAFRATQYFGPGTRLTVL.

Points on this clonotype: One junction end disagrees with the germline gene, perhaps due to a read error. V gene TRBV2 combines with J gene TRBJ1-1; D remains unclear. Germline values: CDR1 SNHLY, CDR2 FYNNEI. CDR3 length: 13 amino acids. CDR3 region: CASTKSENSEAFF. The CDR3 DNA reads TGTGCCAGCACCAAGTCGGAGAACTCTGAAGCTTTCTTT.

This clonotype was detected only a few times. The rearrangement uses TRBV6-6 and TRBJ1-2; 8 nucleotides line up with TRBD1. The junction had 6 bases not matched to a gene; V was cut back by 7 bases and J by 2 bases. Germline values: CDR1 MNHNY, CDR2 SVGAGI (reference sequence). This CDR3 has 14 residues. The CDR3 protein is CASIGQGLNYGYTF. The CDR3 nucleotides are TGTGCCAGCATCGGACAGGGCCTCAACTATGGCTACACCTTC.